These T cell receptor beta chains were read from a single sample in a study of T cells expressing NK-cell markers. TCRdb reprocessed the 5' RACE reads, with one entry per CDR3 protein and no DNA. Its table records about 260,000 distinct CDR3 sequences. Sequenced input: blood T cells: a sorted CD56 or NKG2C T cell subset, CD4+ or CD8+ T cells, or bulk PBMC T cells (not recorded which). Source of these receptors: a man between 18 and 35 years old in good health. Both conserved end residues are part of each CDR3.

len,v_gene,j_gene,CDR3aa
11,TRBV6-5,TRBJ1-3,CASRRGNTIYF
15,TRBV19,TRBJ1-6,CASKALGSYNSPLHF
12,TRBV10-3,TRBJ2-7,CAIKGLAGEQYF
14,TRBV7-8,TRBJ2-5,CASSPRWGRETQYF
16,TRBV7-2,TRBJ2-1,CASSLHRDSPYNEQFF
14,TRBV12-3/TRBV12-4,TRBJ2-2,CASRITQNTGELFF
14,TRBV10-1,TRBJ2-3,CASSIGVLTDTQYF
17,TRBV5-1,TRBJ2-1,CASSPTTGASSYNEQFF
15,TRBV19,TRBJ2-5,CASRTGRGLQETQYF
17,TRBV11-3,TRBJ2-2,CASSLRRTLANTGELFF
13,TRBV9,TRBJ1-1,CASSAAVYTEAFF
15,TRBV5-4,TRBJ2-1,CASSRQGGAYNEQFF
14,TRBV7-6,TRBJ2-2,CASSPSRNTGELFF
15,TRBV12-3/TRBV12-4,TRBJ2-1,CASGPLAGAYNEQFF
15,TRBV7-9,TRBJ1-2,CASSSRDVGRNGYTF
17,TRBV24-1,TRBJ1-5,CATSEGLWGAGNQPQHF
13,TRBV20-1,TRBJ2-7,CSAPGTGGDEQYF
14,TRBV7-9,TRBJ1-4,CASRRGTSGEKLFF
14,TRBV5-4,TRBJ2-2,CASSWTREPGELFF
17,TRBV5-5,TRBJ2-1,CASSLGLAGGGYNEQFF
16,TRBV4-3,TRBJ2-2,CASSQDVVGAAGELFF
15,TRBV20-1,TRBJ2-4,CSARGTSGRVNIQYF
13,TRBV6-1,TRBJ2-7,CASRPLGSYEQYF
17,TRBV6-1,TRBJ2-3,CASSESSGLPGADTQYF
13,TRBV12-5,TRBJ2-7,CASGLTPGYEQYF
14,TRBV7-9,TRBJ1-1,CASSSQGGLAEAFF
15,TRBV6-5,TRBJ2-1,CASSYVGRFGNEQFF
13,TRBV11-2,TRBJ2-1,CASSSSDLGEQFF
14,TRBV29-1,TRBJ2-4,CSVSRGVAKNIQYF
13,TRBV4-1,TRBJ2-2,CATPNLNTGELFF
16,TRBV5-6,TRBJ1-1,CASSRKLGGAYTEAFF
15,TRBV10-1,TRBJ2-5,CASSESILAGETQYF
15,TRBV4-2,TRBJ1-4,CASSRQGLTSGKLFF
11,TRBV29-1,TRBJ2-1,CSVDPGAKQFF
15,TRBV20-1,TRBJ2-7,CSASRSISASYEQYF
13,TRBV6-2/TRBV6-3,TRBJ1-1,CASSSAVGTEAFF
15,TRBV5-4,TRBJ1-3,CASSKGREGGNTIYF